The rows below give T cell receptor beta chains drawn from one sample of a study of monozygotic twins with inflammatory bowel disease. Each CDR3 protein gets one entry in TCRdb, which reprocessed the 5' RACE reads and gives no DNA. The sample includes some 150,000 distinct CDR3 sequences. Material: blood. The receptors were sampled from a human donor with ulcerative colitis or Crohn's disease, or a healthy co-twin of an affected twin (not recorded which). Both conserved end residues are part of each CDR3.

v_gene: TRBV29-1
j_gene: TRBJ1-2
CDR3aa: CSVDPGRVRGGYTF

v_gene: TRBV5-1
j_gene: TRBJ2-5
CDR3aa: CASSLDLDGPGETQYF

v_gene: TRBV20-1
j_gene: TRBJ2-1
CDR3aa: CSAKPRLTVDNEQFF

v_gene: TRBV5-5
j_gene: TRBJ1-6
CDR3aa: CASSLPSVNSPLHF

v_gene: TRBV27
j_gene: TRBJ2-3
CDR3aa: CASSSRTGSSTDTQYF

v_gene: TRBV20-1
j_gene: TRBJ1-1
CDR3aa: CSARSPIVNTEAFF

v_gene: TRBV7-2
j_gene: TRBJ1-5
CDR3aa: CASTGDRPNQLQHF

v_gene: TRBV5-1
j_gene: TRBJ2-1
CDR3aa: CASSSVYNEQFF

v_gene: TRBV18
j_gene: TRBJ1-2
CDR3aa: CASSPDPSGQGANGYTF

v_gene: TRBV7-2
j_gene: TRBJ1-4
CDR3aa: CASSSHFGTVNEKLFF

v_gene: TRBV29-1
j_gene: TRBJ2-1
CDR3aa: CSVEDQWLANEQFF

v_gene: TRBV7-2
j_gene: TRBJ2-1
CDR3aa: CASSLFNEQFF

v_gene: TRBV11-2
j_gene: TRBJ1-1
CDR3aa: CASSLEGLTQPEAFF

v_gene: TRBV7-2
j_gene: TRBJ1-2
CDR3aa: CASSPKRGQRNYGYTF

v_gene: TRBV20-1
j_gene: TRBJ2-7
CDR3aa: CSARDQEGGLYEQYF

v_gene: TRBV7-2
j_gene: TRBJ2-5
CDR3aa: CASSKTFSPGTQYF

v_gene: TRBV5-1
j_gene: TRBJ2-7
CDR3aa: CASSSPYEQYF

v_gene: TRBV20-1
j_gene: TRBJ2-7
CDR3aa: CSAKSGVSEQYF

v_gene: TRBV29-1
j_gene: TRBJ2-3
CDR3aa: CSVEGTTETDTQYF

v_gene: TRBV7-9
j_gene: TRBJ1-6
CDR3aa: CASRGTDRTNSPLHF

v_gene: TRBV19
j_gene: TRBJ1-1
CDR3aa: CASSIARGQQNTEAFF

v_gene: TRBV5-1
j_gene: TRBJ2-7
CDR3aa: CASSFYKTGGSSYEQYF

v_gene: TRBV4-3
j_gene: TRBJ1-2
CDR3aa: CASSRDLDSYGYTF

v_gene: TRBV5-1
j_gene: TRBJ2-1
CDR3aa: CASSSHLTKYNEQFF

v_gene: TRBV20-1
j_gene: TRBJ2-2
CDR3aa: CSASRQGPGELFF

v_gene: TRBV11-2
j_gene: TRBJ2-1
CDR3aa: CASNPLRRGSYNEQFF

v_gene: TRBV4-1
j_gene: TRBJ2-7
CDR3aa: CASSQDNGLEQYF

v_gene: TRBV5-1
j_gene: TRBJ1-4
CDR3aa: CASSATRGPAEKLFF

v_gene: TRBV4-3
j_gene: TRBJ2-5
CDR3aa: CASSQASGRGETQYF

v_gene: TRBV7-9
j_gene: TRBJ2-7
CDR3aa: CASSLVASETTTKQYF

v_gene: TRBV3-1
j_gene: TRBJ1-1
CDR3aa: CASSQGGGLVTEAFF

v_gene: TRBV2
j_gene: TRBJ2-2
CDR3aa: CVLRRDSDTGELFF

v_gene: TRBV16
j_gene: TRBJ2-1
CDR3aa: CASSQSPSGSSF

v_gene: TRBV12-3/TRBV12-4
j_gene: TRBJ2-3
CDR3aa: CASGVIADTQYF

v_gene: TRBV14
j_gene: TRBJ1-3
CDR3aa: CASSQVLGNTIYF

v_gene: TRBV24-1
j_gene: TRBJ2-5
CDR3aa: CATSDRTGSGETQYF

v_gene: TRBV19
j_gene: TRBJ1-5
CDR3aa: CASTGGFNQPQHF

v_gene: TRBV7-8
j_gene: TRBJ2-5
CDR3aa: CASSIDRGLRETQYF

v_gene: TRBV7-2
j_gene: TRBJ2-7
CDR3aa: CASSPRLAGAHEQYF

v_gene: TRBV20-1
j_gene: TRBJ1-2
CDR3aa: CSVLFKETVSYGYTF

v_gene: TRBV11-2
j_gene: TRBJ2-1
CDR3aa: CASSLVPGLAGGRNEQFF

v_gene: TRBV7-9
j_gene: TRBJ2-2
CDR3aa: CASRFTGELFF

v_gene: TRBV7-9
j_gene: TRBJ1-1
CDR3aa: CASIKTGVNTEAFF

v_gene: TRBV5-1
j_gene: TRBJ2-5
CDR3aa: CASSSREETQYF

v_gene: TRBV24-1
j_gene: TRBJ2-1
CDR3aa: CATSDILAGNQNEQFF

v_gene: TRBV7-2
j_gene: TRBJ1-1
CDR3aa: CASSHLSGGTEAFF

v_gene: TRBV7-6
j_gene: TRBJ2-7
CDR3aa: CASSLGVADTYEQYF

v_gene: TRBV4-1
j_gene: TRBJ1-3
CDR3aa: CASSPEGQGLGNTIYF

v_gene: TRBV11-2
j_gene: TRBJ2-1
CDR3aa: CASSLVLGRGPSSYNEQFF

v_gene: TRBV29-1
j_gene: TRBJ1-1
CDR3aa: CSARDRGSNTEAFF

v_gene: TRBV10-3
j_gene: TRBJ2-1
CDR3aa: CAISEPLGKKGNEQFF

v_gene: TRBV6-1
j_gene: TRBJ2-3
CDR3aa: CASSSRLAGTQYF